This T cell receptor beta chain derives from a study of blood T cell repertoires in COVID-19. Assignments of participants to cohorts depended upon their own reported clinical history. This CDR3 contains 12 residues. CDR1 is SQVTM and CDR2 is ANQGSEA in the germline V gene. Trimming took 5 bases from V and 4 from J, leaving 11 bases between them. Measured with immunoSEQ multiplex PCR; TCRdb has only the in-frame clones, and not every one. The sample lists 250,000 to 300,000 clones; around 86% were seen once. The chain carries TRBV29-1 and TRBJ1-2; D is perhaps TRBD1 (6 bases). The material sequenced was PBMCs or T cells enriched from blood (not recorded which). The receptor was derived from a man between 18 and 29 years old who had recovered from COVID-19. CDR3 region: CSVTGQFYGYTF. In nucleotides, the CDR3 is TGCAGCGTTACCGGACAGTTCTATGGCTACACCTTC.